The rows below give T cell receptor beta chains drawn from one sample of a study of T cell responses to AZD1222 COVID-19 vaccine. Assay used: immunoSEQ multiplex PCR; TCRdb lists only in-frame clones, some missing. Here the sample spans around 140,000 clones, about 93% being singletons. This specimen consisted of peripheral blood, obtained on day 0 of AZD1222 vaccination. These receptors came from an adult in good health. Each CDR3 is given with its conserved first and last residue. The order of the fields is clone size, D gene, V gene, J gene, CDR3 DNA, CDR3 protein. The D gene is left open where the match is weak. Clone size is not always given. Where it is, it says once, few, many or a class for expanded clones.

NA	TRBD2	TRBV5-5	TRBJ2-7	TGTGCCAGCAGCGTGATACTAGCGGGGGGGGACGAGCAGTACTTC	CASSVILAGGDEQYF
NA	TRBD1	TRBV18	TRBJ1-3	TGTGCCAGCTCCCAAACTACAGGGGCAGGAAACACCATATATTTT	CASSQTTGAGNTIYF
once	NA	TRBV6-5	TRBJ1-1	TGTGCCAGCAAGATGCCAGGGGCGAACACTGAAGCTTTCTTT	CASKMPGANTEAFF
NA	NA	TRBV5-1	TRBJ1-2	TGCGCCAGCAGCTTGTCACCTTTCTATGGCTACACCTTC	CASSLSPFYGYTF
once	TRBD1	TRBV19	TRBJ1-2	TGTGCCAGTATTGGGACAGAGAATGGCTACACCTTC	CASIGTENGYTF
once	NA	TRBV4-1	TRBJ2-5	TGCGCCAGCAGCCAAGTTCTAGGAAATCAAGAGACCCAGTACTTC	CASSQVLGNQETQYF
NA	NA	TRBV11-2	TRBJ1-2	TGTGCCAGCGCCCGATCGGGAGGCACCCCCCCAGGCTACACCTTC	CASARSGGTPPGYTF
NA	NA	TRBV9	TRBJ2-5	TGTGCCAGCAGCGTAGGGACAGTCTTGTACCAAGAGACCCAGTACTTC	CASSVGTVLYQETQYF
NA	TRBD1	TRBV11-1	TRBJ2-7	TGTGCCAGCAGCCCCTGGGACAGCCTGGCTGGCGAGCAGTACTTC	CASSPWDSLAGEQYF
NA	NA	TRBV30	TRBJ1-2	TGTGCCTGGAGTATCCCAGGGGACTATGGCTACACCTTC	CAWSIPGDYGYTF
NA	NA	TRBV5-8	TRBJ1-1	TGTGCCAGCAGTGAGTGGGCTAAAGCTTTCTTT	CASSEWAKAFF
NA	NA	TRBV3-1/TRBV3-2	TRBJ1-1	TGTGCCAGCAGCCTGGGAGGTCCTGAAGCTTTCTTT	CASSLGGPEAFF
NA	NA	TRBV5-1	TRBJ2-1	TGCGCCAGCAGCTTCCGGGACGGACCCTACAATGAGCAGTTCTTC	CASSFRDGPYNEQFF
NA	TRBD1	TRBV19	TRBJ1-4	TGTGCCAGTCTCCCGGGACAGGGGAGAACTAATGAAAAACTGTTTTTT	CASLPGQGRTNEKLFF
NA	TRBD1	TRBV7-2	TRBJ1-2	TGTGCCAGCAGCTTAGCAGGGACAGGTTATGGCTACACCTTC	CASSLAGTGYGYTF
NA	NA	TRBV4-3	TRBJ2-2	TGCGCCAGCAGCCAAGGGAGTACGACGAACACCGGGGAGCTGTTTTTT	CASSQGSTTNTGELFF
few	TRBD2	TRBV6-2/TRBV6-3	TRBJ2-1	TGTGCCAGCAGTTACCGCGGGGGAGCCTACAATGAGCAGTTCTTC	CASSYRGGAYNEQFF
once	NA	TRBV27	TRBJ2-2	TGTGCCAGCACCAAAAGGGGAACCGGGGAGCTGTTTTTT	CASTKRGTGELFF
NA	NA	TRBV5-1	TRBJ2-1	TGCGCCAGCAGCGCACTCCGGGACTCGGGGGAGCAGTTCTTC	CASSALRDSGEQFF
NA	NA	TRBV10-3	TRBJ2-3	TGTGCCATCAGTGAATCCCACAGGAGGAGCACAGATACGCAGTATTTT	CAISESHRRSTDTQYF
NA	NA	TRBV5-1	TRBJ1-1	TGCGCCAGCAGCTTGGCCCAGAACACTGAAGCTTTCTTT	CASSLAQNTEAFF
NA	NA	TRBV4-1	TRBJ1-2	TGCGCCAGCAGCCAAGCAACGGTTGAGGGTTATGGCTACACCTTC	CASSQATVEGYGYTF
NA	TRBD1	TRBV6-5	TRBJ1-6	TGTGCCAGCAAGGAGGAGGGGGCCGGCTCACCCCTCCACTTT	CASKEEGAGSPLHF
NA	TRBD1	TRBV18	TRBJ1-5	TGTGCCAGCTCACTGGTGGACAGGGTTGGCCAGCCCCAGCATTTT	CASSLVDRVGQPQHF
few	TRBD1	TRBV4-2	TRBJ1-2	TGTGCCAGCAGCCAAGATCTTCTAGGGGGCGGCAACTATGGCTACACCTTC	CASSQDLLGGGNYGYTF
NA	NA	TRBV12-3/TRBV12-4	TRBJ2-7	TGTGCCAGCAGTGGGGACGGGAAATACGAGCAGTACTTC	CASSGDGKYEQYF
NA	NA	TRBV7-2	TRBJ2-7	TGTGCCAGCAGTCAAAGGGCTAGCGCGGACTACGAGCAGTACTTC	CASSQRASADYEQYF
NA	NA	TRBV5-1	TRBJ1-1	TGCGCCAGCAGCCGTGATAGAAGCGCTGAAGCTTTCTTT	CASSRDRSAEAFF
few	NA	TRBV4-2	TRBJ2-1	TGTGCCAGCAGCCAAGAACCCAGCGGAGATAACGAGCAGTTCTTC	CASSQEPSGDNEQFF
NA	NA	TRBV19	TRBJ1-4	TGTGCCAGTAGTATATGGGCAGGACTGAATGAAAAACTGTTTTTT	CASSIWAGLNEKLFF
NA	NA	TRBV7-2	TRBJ2-1	TGTGCCAGCAGCTTACTCTTAGTTCCCAATGAGCAGTTCTTC	CASSLLLVPNEQFF
NA	NA	TRBV11-2	TRBJ2-7	TGTGCCAGCAGCTTACCAGGGTGGAAAGGCTCCTACGAGCAGTACTTC	CASSLPGWKGSYEQYF
NA	NA	TRBV25-1	TRBJ2-3	TGTGCCAGCAGTGAGCCGGGGGCGGCAGATACGCAGTATTTT	CASSEPGAADTQYF
NA	NA	TRBV20-1	TRBJ1-1	TGCAGTGCCGTTGGCGGAGCTTTCTTT	CSAVGGAFF
NA	TRBD1	TRBV4-2	TRBJ2-6	TGTGCCAGCAGCATGACAGGGGTTGGGGCCAACGTCCTGACTTTC	CASSMTGVGANVLTF
NA	NA	TRBV18	TRBJ2-2	TGTGCCAGCTCACCACCTGTAAGCGGGGAGCTGTTTTTT	CASSPPVSGELFF
NA	NA	TRBV5-5	TRBJ2-7	TGTGCCAGCAGCCCGCAGCCCTACTACGAGCAGTACTTC	CASSPQPYYEQYF
NA	NA	TRBV6-2/TRBV6-3	TRBJ1-5	TGTGCCAGCAGTTACGAGGGGCCCTCGCTAGGTTCCCAGCATTTT	CASSYEGPSLGSQHF
once	NA	TRBV6-6	TRBJ2-7	TGTGCCAGCACCCCCGCGCTGGAGAGGGGATCCTACGAGCAGTACTTC	CASTPALERGSYEQYF
NA	NA	TRBV5-4	TRBJ2-1	TGTGCCAGCAGCCAAGCGTTTTCCTACAATGAGCAGTTCTTC	CASSQAFSYNEQFF
NA	NA	TRBV12-3/TRBV12-4	TRBJ1-2	TGTGCCAGCAGTTTAGCGGTCACGTATGGCTACACCTTC	CASSLAVTYGYTF
NA	NA	TRBV27	TRBJ2-1	TGTGCCAGCAGTTTACCCAGCAATGAGCAGTTCTTC	CASSLPSNEQFF
NA	NA	TRBV5-1	TRBJ2-7	TGCGCCAGCAGCTTGCGAGGGACCAGCTCCTACGAGCAGTACTTC	CASSLRGTSSYEQYF
NA	NA	TRBV6-5	TRBJ1-1	TGTGCCAGCTTTTACCCCGCAGCGAACACTGAAGCTTTCTTT	CASFYPAANTEAFF
NA	NA	TRBV18	TRBJ2-7	TGTGCCAGCTCACCCACGGGGGCGCGCCCCTACGAGCAGTACTTC	CASSPTGARPYEQYF